Below, 25 T cell receptor beta chains from the same sample are listed, as sequenced in a study of CD8 T cells in Susac syndrome. Reverse transcription of about 0.45 to 1 ug RNA was carried out with random hexamers. TCRdb reprocessed the immunoSEQ multiplex PCR reads with MiXCR, giving one entry per CDR3 protein. The sample records more than 150,000 distinct CDR3 sequences, roughly 95% being singletons. The sample was CD4+ T cells from PBMCs. Receptors originate from a human donor with Susac syndrome.

This chain uses TRBV28 with TRBJ2-6; no clear D. The CDR3 contains 15 residues. The germline V gene encodes CDR1 MDHEN and CDR2 SYDVKM. Trimming removed 6 bases at V and 0 bases at J, with 9 bases between. The CDR3 DNA reads as TGTGCCAGCAGGGGGTGGAGCTCTGGGGCCAACGTCCTGACTTTC. It specifies CASRGWSSGANVLTF.

This chain links TRBV12-3 or TRBV12-4 with TRBJ1-4, with 9 bases matching TRBD1. The junction had 11 bases not matched to a gene; V was cut back by 7 bases and J by 8 bases. This CDR3 spans 15 amino acids. CDR3 bases: TGTGCCAGCAACTCTGGGACAGGGCTGGGGGAAAAACTGTTTTTT. Encoded protein: CASNSGTGLGEKLFF.

V gene TRBV7-9 combines with J gene TRBJ2-3, with a possible D match to TRBD2 (6 bases). This CDR3 is 14 amino acids long. From germline, CDR1 is SEHNR and CDR2 FQNEAQ (reference sequence). V lost 5 bases to trimming and J lost 2 bases, with 11 bases between them. CDR3 sequence reads: CASSRAGPTDTQYF. The CDR3 DNA is TGTGCCAGCAGCAGGGCGGGGCCCACAGATACGCAGTATTTT.

The chain recombines TRBV7-9 with TRBJ2-3; D gene ambiguous. This CDR3 comprises 14 residues. Trimming removed 1 base from V and 2 bases from J, with 7 bases in between. From germline, CDR1 is SEHNR and CDR2 FQNEAQ (reference sequence). This CDR3 is CASSLGLTTDTQYF. CDR3 bases: TGTGCCAGCAGCTTAGGCCTAACCACAGATACGCAGTATTTT.

This clonotype occurred once. The CDR3 is CAWSGLAADTQYF. The CDR3 DNA reads TGTGCCTGGAGTGGACTAGCGGCAGATACGCAGTATTTT. The genes are TRBV30 and TRBJ2-3; 9 bases match TRBD2. The germline V gene has CDR1 GTSNPN and CDR2 SVGIG (reference sequence). The CDR3 is made up of 13 amino acids. V dropped 1 base and J dropped 4; count of bases not matched to a gene: 0.

This clonotype was seen only a few times. This chain uses TRBV3-1 with TRBJ2-6; a weak D match, TRBD1 (6 bases). CDR1 LGHDT and CDR2 YNNKEL come from the germline V gene (reference sequence). The V gene lost 3 bases and the J gene lost 0 bases, with 6 bases spanning the gap. CDR3 length: 15 amino acids. The CDR3 coding sequence is TGTGCCAGCAGCCAGGACAGCTCTGGGGCCAACGTCCTGACTTTC. Residues: CASSQDSSGANVLTF.

The chain carries TRBV12-3 or TRBV12-4 and TRBJ2-1; D call uncertain. Trimming cost V 5 bases and J 12 bases, with 23 bases left between them. This CDR3 region has 15 residues. CDR3: CASSPIINTMSRQFF. The CDR3 DNA reads TGTGCCAGCAGTCCCATAATCAATACAATGAGTAGGCAGTTCTTC.

The V call is TRBV7-2, the J call TRBJ2-5; D unclear. This CDR3 contains 12 residues. CDR1 and CDR2 (germline): SGHTA, FQGNSA. V was clipped by 4 bases and J by 7 bases, with 10 bases between them. CDR3 region: CASSSLLGTQYF. The CDR3 DNA reads as TGTGCCAGCAGCTCGCTGTTGGGGACCCAGTACTTC.

The chain combines TRBV4-3 with TRBJ2-7, with 7 bases aligning to TRBD2. This CDR3 comprises 14 residues. CDR1 is LGHNA and CDR2 is YSLEER in the germline V gene. With 0 bases clipped from V and 7 bases from J, the junction kept 6 bases outside the gene matches. The DNA for the CDR3 is TGCGCCAGCAGCCAAGAGGTCGGGGGGAGAGAGCAGTACTTC. Translating gives CASSQEVGGREQYF.

The rearrangement uses TRBV12-3 or TRBV12-4 and TRBJ2-1; 10 nucleotides match TRBD1. The CDR3 runs 15 residues. J gave up 8 bases and V 8 bases, and 12 bases lay outside the gene matches. The CDR3, as DNA: TGTGCCAGCTTATACCGGGACAGGGGTGGGCATGAGCAGTTCTTC. This sequence encodes CASLYRDRGGHEQFF.

The chain employs TRBV30 and TRBJ1-5; D remains unclear. Germline-derived CDR1 and CDR2 are GTSNPN and SVGIG (reference sequence). V was shortened by 3 bases and J by 7 bases, with 16 bases between the two germline ends. The CDR3 is 14 amino acids. CDR3 sequence reads: CAWSVAVGRQPQHF. CDR3 in DNA: TGTGCCTGGAGCGTAGCCGTAGGGCGCCAGCCCCAGCATTTT.

This chain links TRBV29-1 with TRBJ2-5, with D possibly being TRBD1 (6 bases). CDR3 length: 12 residues. The germline gives CDR1 SQVTM, CDR2 ANQGSEA. V lost 6 bases and J 4 bases, leaving 12 bases between the germline ends. CDR3 protein: CSVQGLGETQYF. CDR3 nucleotides: TGCAGCGTACAGGGTTTAGGAGAGACCCAGTACTTC.

The CDR3 sequence is CASSQTLVVHEQYF. The CDR3 DNA is TGCGCCAGCAGCCAAACCCTAGTCGTCCACGAGCAGTACTTC. The J gene is TRBJ2-7, the V gene TRBV4-3; D ambiguous. V was shortened by 2 bases and J by 5 bases, with 13 bases between the two germline ends. CDR3 length: 14 amino acids. Per the germline V gene, CDR1 is LGHNA and CDR2 is YSLEER.

This clonotype occurred once. The V gene is TRBV11-1, the J gene TRBJ2-5, with 7 nucleotides matching TRBD1. The CDR3 is 13 residues long. V shed 5 bases, J shed 4 bases, and the junction held 4 bases outside the gene matches. CDR1 and CDR2 from the germline V gene are SGHAT and FQDESV (reference sequence). The CDR3, as DNA: TGTGCCAGCAGCCACCCAGGGGGAGAGACCCAGTACTTC. Translating it yields CASSHPGGETQYF.

The chain uses TRBV7-9 and TRBJ1-5; D is undetermined. The V gene lost 4 bases and the J gene lost 4 bases, with 5 bases spanning the gap. The CDR3 consists of 12 residues. Germline values: CDR1 SEHNR, CDR2 FQNEAQ (reference sequence). The CDR3 sequence: CASSSANQPQHF. CDR3 nucleotide sequence: TGTGCCAGCAGCTCCGCTAATCAGCCCCAGCATTTT.

The genes are TRBV12-3 or TRBV12-4 and TRBJ1-3; possible D gene TRBD1, 5 bases. The CDR3 has 15 amino acids. With 5 bases removed from V and 4 bases from J, the gap between germline ends came to 15 bases. CDR3 DNA sequence: TGTGCCAGCAGTCGGGATCCGGGGGGAGGAAACACCATATATTTT. It codes for CASSRDPGGGNTIYF.

The CDR3 sequence: CASRWSNTGELFF. In DNA, the CDR3 is TGTGCCAGCCGTTGGAGCAACACCGGGGAGCTGTTTTTT. This rearrangement joins TRBV7-2 to TRBJ2-2, with no clear D. CDR3 length equals 13 residues. Germline CDR1 is SGHTA and CDR2 is FQGNSA. Deletions cut 8 bases from V and 2 bases from J, with 9 bases between. Together with reference TRBV7-2 and TRBJ2-2, the CDR3 gives the full variable domain: GAGVSQSPSNKVTEKGKDVELRCDPISGHTALYWYRQSLGQGLEFLIYFQGNSAPDKSGLPSDRFSAERTGGSVSTLTIQRTQQEDSAVYLCASRWSNTGELFFGEGSRLTVL.

The rearrangement links TRBV30 to TRBJ2-5, with 9 bases aligning to TRBD2. From germline, CDR1 is GTSNPN and CDR2 SVGIG (reference sequence). J gave up 5 bases and V 4 bases, and 14 bases lay outside the gene matches. CDR3 length: 16 residues. The CDR3 bases are TGTGCCTGGACGGGAGGGCCTAGCGGGATCCAGGAGACCCAGTACTTC. Its translation: CAWTGGPSGIQETQYF.

This sequence joins TRBV29-1 and TRBJ2-7, with TRBD1 matching 7 bases. Germline-derived CDR1 and CDR2 are SQVTM and ANQGSEA. With 4 bases clipped from V and 2 bases from J, the junction kept 8 bases outside the gene matches. CDR3 length: 14 residues. The CDR3 sequence is CSVVRTGAPYEQYF. CDR3 DNA sequence: TGCAGCGTTGTCAGAACAGGGGCGCCCTACGAGCAGTACTTC.

The rearrangement uses TRBV20-1 and TRBJ1-5, with D hard to call. Germline V CDR1 and CDR2: DFQATT, SNEGSKA (reference sequence). The CDR3 is made up of 10 amino acids. V gave up 3 bases and J gave up 6 bases, with 3 bases separating them. This chain's CDR3 is CSASRQPQHF. CDR3 sequence (DNA): TGCAGTGCTAGTCGTCAGCCCCAGCATTTT.

V gene TRBV20-1 combines with J gene TRBJ2-7; D might be TRBD2 (5 bases). The germline V gene encodes CDR1 DFQATT and CDR2 SNEGSKA (reference sequence). Trimming removed 5 bases from V and 3 bases from J, with 8 bases in between. The CDR3 runs to 11 residues. The CDR3 sequence is CSARDGYEQYV. CDR3 in DNA: TGCAGTGCTCGGGATGGCTACGAGCAGTACGTC.

The chain combines TRBV29-1 with TRBJ1-2, with a tentative D call TRBD1 (5 bases). V was shortened by 3 bases and J by 8 bases, with 16 bases between the two germline ends. CDR1 SQVTM and CDR2 ANQGSEA come from the germline V gene. The CDR3 is 13 residues long. Written as DNA, the CDR3 is TGCAGCGTTGATTTGGGGCAGGTGGGCGGCTACACCTTC. Translating it yields CSVDLGQVGGYTF.

This rearrangement joins TRBV7-2 to TRBJ1-2; D remains unclear. V was cut by 1 base and J by 8 bases, with 8 bases left in between. CDR1 is SGHTA and CDR2 is FQGNSA in the germline V gene. The length of the CDR3 is 12 residues. As DNA, the CDR3 is TGTGCCAGCAGCTTAGAGCTGGGCGGCTACACCTTC. Its translation is CASSLELGGYTF. The complete variable domain, with remaining parts taken from reference TRBV7-2 and TRBJ1-2, reads GAGVSQSPSNKVTEKGKDVELRCDPISGHTALYWYRQSLGQGLEFLIYFQGNSAPDKSGLPSDRFSAERTGGSVSTLTIQRTQQEDSAVYLCASSLELGGYTFGSGTRLTVV.

The chain employs TRBV29-1 and TRBJ2-1; possibly TRBD1 for D (6 bases). The germline V gene has CDR1 SQVTM and CDR2 ANQGSEA. The CDR3 loop spans 13 amino acids. The V end was cut by 7 bases, the J end by 1 base, with 11 bases between. CDR3 in amino acids: CSGRGLSYNEQFF. In DNA form, the CDR3 reads TGCAGCGGCAGGGGATTATCCTACAATGAGCAGTTCTTC.

V usage is TRBV15 and J usage is TRBJ2-7; the D gene is possibly TRBD2 (6 bases). This CDR3 is 17 amino acids long. V gave up 2 bases and J gave up 3 bases, with 20 bases separating them. Per the germline V gene, CDR1 is LNHNV and CDR2 is YYDKDF (reference sequence). The CDR3 loop reads CATSRPLSPGVVYEQYF. The CDR3 nucleotides are TGTGCCACCAGCAGACCTCTCTCGCCGGGGGTAGTCTACGAGCAGTACTTC. The full variable domain, in which reference TRBV15 and TRBJ2-7 provide the parts outside the CDR3, is DAMVIQNPRYQVTQFGKPVTLSCSQTLNHNVMYWYQQKSSQAPKLLFHYYDKDFNNEADTPDNFQSRRPNTSFCFLDIRSPGLGDTAMYLCATSRPLSPGVVYEQYFGPGTRLTVT.